The 13 T cell receptor beta chains presented below share a single source sample, sequenced in a study of blood T cell dynamics during melanoma immunotherapy. Specified time point: pre-treatment baseline. Repertoires were generated with immunoSEQ multiplex PCR, while TCRdb's copy carries only in-frame clones and drops some. The sample shows more than 15,000 clones, approximately 80% of them seen only once. The starting material was blood, obtained from a patient treated with checkpoint blockade. The source is a human donor with melanoma.

There are a few counts of this clone. The gene calls are TRBV4-3 and TRBJ1-3; D is ambiguous. The CDR3 length is 16 residues. The germline V gene encodes CDR1 LGHNA and CDR2 YSLEER. The V and J ends lost 0 bases and 2 bases respectively, with 11 bases between them. In DNA form, the CDR3 reads TGCGCCAGCAGCCAAGAAGGAGGATCCCCTGGAAACACCATATATTTT. Protein product: CASSQEGGSPGNTIYF.

This clone appeared once. This chain connects TRBV7-2 to TRBJ2-7; D tentatively fits TRBD1 or TRBD2 (7 bases each). With 0 bases removed from V and 4 bases from J, the gap between germline ends came to 19 bases. CDR3 length equals 17 residues. Germline CDR1 and CDR2: SGHTA and FQGNSA. This CDR3 reads CASSLAQGGGNFYEQYF. The CDR3 DNA follows: TGTGCCAGCAGCTTAGCGCAGGGGGGAGGGAATTTTTACGAGCAGTACTTC.

The rearrangement joins TRBV11-2 to TRBJ2-1; D is undetermined. This CDR3 is 13 amino acids long. With 0 bases removed from V and 4 bases from J, the gap between germline ends came to 4 bases. Per germline, CDR1 SGHAT and CDR2 FQNNGV. This CDR3 is CASSLELYNEQFF. For the CDR3, the DNA is TGTGCCAGCAGCTTAGAATTATACAATGAGCAGTTCTTC.

The chain combines TRBV10-3 with TRBJ2-5; TRBD1 aligns across 7 bases. After removal of 3 bases from V and 4 bases from J, the junction contained 5 bases not matched to a gene. Germline CDR1 and CDR2: ENHRY and SYGVKD. The CDR3 is made up of 14 amino acids. The chain's CDR3 is CAISEPGQLETQYF. The CDR3 bases are TGTGCCATCAGTGAACCGGGACAGCTAGAGACCCAGTACTTC.

The rearrangement uses TRBV7-3 and TRBJ1-2; 8 bases agree with TRBD1. V lost 5 bases, J lost 5 bases, and 13 bases stayed unmatched. Germline-derived CDR1 and CDR2 are SGHTA and FQGTGA. This CDR3 is 16 amino acids long. CDR3 loop: CASSPSGDRLGYGYTF. The CDR3 nucleotides read TGTGCCAGCAGCCCCAGCGGGGACAGGTTAGGTTATGGCTACACCTTC. Full variable domain (remainder filled in from reference TRBV7-3 and TRBJ1-2): GAGVSQTPSNKVTEKGKYVELRCDPISGHTALYWYRQSLGQGPEFLIYFQGTGAADDSGLPNDRFFAVRPEGSVSTLKIQRTERGDSAVYLCASSPSGDRLGYGYTFGSGTRLTVV.

V and J are TRBV19 and TRBJ2-1; 8 bases map to TRBD2. Germline V gene sequence: CDR1 LNHDA, CDR2 SQIVND (reference sequence). With V trimmed by 6 bases and J by 0 bases, 4 bases remained unmatched. CDR3 length: 15 amino acids. In nucleotides, the CDR3 is TGTGCCAGTAGGGAGAGCGGGGGCTCCTACAATGAGCAGTTCTTC. As protein: CASRESGGSYNEQFF.

The chain is built from TRBV6-5 and TRBJ2-5, with D perhaps being TRBD1 or TRBD2 (6 bases each). CDR1 MNHEY and CDR2 SVGAGI come from the germline V gene. This CDR3 spans 14 amino acids. V lost 0 bases to trimming and J lost 5 bases, with 10 bases between them. CDR3: CASSYSGGRETQYF. For the CDR3, the DNA is TGTGCCAGCAGTTACTCCGGGGGCCGGGAGACCCAGTACTTC.

The DNA for the CDR3 is TGTGCCAGCAGTTTATCGCTAGCGGGTGGGTACGAGCAGTACTTC. It translates to CASSLSLAGGYEQYF. The chain is built from TRBV27 and TRBJ2-7; TRBD2 matches at 8 bases. The CDR3 runs to 15 residues. Germline V gives CDR1 MNHEY, CDR2 SMNVEV (reference sequence). V gave up 0 bases and J gave up 4 bases; unmatched junction bases: 5.

The V gene is TRBV28, the J gene TRBJ2-1; 8 positions agree with TRBD2. V shed 10 bases, J shed 0 bases, and the junction held 2 bases outside the gene matches. Germline V lookup: CDR1 MDHEN, CDR2 SYDVKM. This CDR3 is 13 amino acids long. The CDR3 DNA is TGTGCCACTCGGGAGGGCTCCTACAATGAGCAGTTCTTC. Translating it yields CATREGSYNEQFF.

This clone was seen more than once but under ten times. The chain has TRBV7-2 and TRBJ2-7; 11 bases map to TRBD2. Losses at the gene ends were 5 bases for V and 2 bases for J; bases not matched to a gene: 5. From germline, CDR1 is SGHTA and CDR2 FQGNSA. This CDR3 region has 15 residues. CDR3 protein: CASSILAGGPYEQYF. The CDR3 DNA reads TGTGCCAGCAGCATCCTAGCGGGGGGACCCTACGAGCAGTACTTC. Filled out from reference TRBV7-2 and TRBJ2-7, the complete variable domain reads GAGVSQSPSNKVTEKGKDVELRCDPISGHTALYWYRQSLGQGLEFLIYFQGNSAPDKSGLPSDRFSAERTGGSVSTLTIQRTQQEDSAVYLCASSILAGGPYEQYFGPGTRLTVT.

V is TRBV19 and J is TRBJ2-7, with 7 bases lining up with TRBD2. V gave up 5 bases and J gave up 3 bases; unmatched junction bases: 7. This CDR3 region has 14 residues. Germline-derived CDR1 and CDR2 are LNHDA and SQIVND (reference sequence). Here the CDR3 reads CASSLGRDFYEQYF. Written as DNA, the CDR3 is TGTGCCAGTAGTTTGGGGAGGGACTTCTACGAGCAGTACTTC.

V usage is TRBV2 and J usage is TRBJ2-5, with TRBD1 matching 8 bases. Trimming removed 5 bases from V and 5 bases from J; junction bases left unmatched: 7. CDR3 length: 14 amino acids. Germline CDR1 reads SNHLY; CDR2 reads FYNNEI. The CDR3 sequence is CASSKQGVGETQYF. The CDR3 nucleotides read TGTGCCAGCAGTAAACAGGGGGTAGGGGAGACCCAGTACTTC.

V and J are TRBV7-9 and TRBJ2-5; perhaps TRBD1 as D (6 bases). V was pared by 0 bases and J by 3 bases, with 8 bases between. The CDR3 runs 14 residues. Germline V lookup: CDR1 SEHNR, CDR2 FQNEAQ (reference sequence). CDR3 sequence (DNA): TGTGCCAGCAGCTTAGCGGGGGCGAAAGAGACCCAGTACTTC. Its protein product is CASSLAGAKETQYF.